Listed below are T cell receptor beta chains from one sample, sequenced in a study of cytomegalovirus exposure and HLA in healthy donors. Libraries were prepared by immunoSEQ multiplex PCR; TCRdb keeps only in-frame clonotypes and omits some of them. Here the sample spans around 150,000 clones, 88% being singletons. Source material: PBMCs. The receptor source for this set is a woman aged 40 to 50 in good health and CMV-seronegative. The CDR3 runs from the conserved cysteine through the conserved F or W. The order of the fields is V gene, D gene, clone size, J gene, CDR3 DNA, CDR3 protein. A D gene is named only where the DNA matches it firmly. Part of the rows lack a size; the others show once, few, many or a class for expanded clones.

>TRBV11-3|NA|NA|TRBJ2-3
TGTGCCAGCAGCTTTAGCGGAGCTATAACAGATACGCAGTATTTT
CASSFSGAITDTQYF
>TRBV29-1|TRBD1|NA|TRBJ1-4
TGCAGCGTTTTATGGACAGGGGGGGGAGAAAAACTGTTTTTT
CSVLWTGGGEKLFF
>TRBV6-1|NA|NA|TRBJ2-5
TGTGCCAGCAGTGAAAGGGAGAAGGGATGGGCAGAGACCCAGTACTTC
CASSEREKGWAETQYF
>TRBV5-5|NA|NA|TRBJ2-7
TGTGCCAGCAGCTTGGGAGTGTACGAGCAGTACTTC
CASSLGVYEQYF
>TRBV7-8|TRBD1|once|TRBJ2-1
TGTGCCAGCAGCTTAGGGTACAGGGGTCGCTACAATGAGCAGTTCTTC
CASSLGYRGRYNEQFF
>TRBV4-1|TRBD1|NA|TRBJ2-2
TGCGCCAGCAGCCAAGATAGGCGACAGGGAGCAGGGACCGGGGAGCTGTTTTTT
CASSQDRRQGAGTGELFF
>TRBV20-1|NA|NA|TRBJ1-2
TGCAGTGCTAGAGATATATACAGCATCAGCTTC
CSARDIYSISF
>TRBV6-6|TRBD1|NA|TRBJ1-2
TGTGCCAGCAGTTACCGGACAGGGAACTATGGCTACACCTTC
CASSYRTGNYGYTF
>TRBV6-5|NA|NA|TRBJ1-5
TGTGCCAGCAGTTACTCGGGCAGCAGTCAGCCCCAGCATTTT
CASSYSGSSQPQHF
>TRBV11-1|NA|once|TRBJ1-1
TGTGCCAGCAGCTTAGACTCCTACACTGAAGCTTTCTTT
CASSLDSYTEAFF
>TRBV5-1|TRBD1|NA|TRBJ1-1
TGCGCCAGCAGCTTGGGACAGGGTATTTATCGGTCTGAAGCTTTCTTT
CASSLGQGIYRSEAFF